This T cell receptor beta chain was found in a study of T cell repertoires in cytomegalovirus infection. The wider study: Both a matching HLA type and CMV infection were indicated by public TCR beta signatures.

This clonotype was seen a few times. The antigen is not known. TCRdb passed the reads through MiXCR, listing each CDR3 protein once. The data hold some 920,000 distinct CDR3 sequences, with roughly 31% observed a single time. V shed 5 bases, J shed 4 bases, and the junction held 5 bases outside the gene matches. Germline V gives CDR1 KGHSH, CDR2 LQKENI. The CDR3 runs 14 residues. Study-wide findings and caveats: The response measured ex vivo was dominated by TCR beta clonotypes (HLA-C-restricted and CMV-specific).

This TCR was recovered from a human donor in good health (CMV status not recorded). Some clones in this sample may be carry-over from other donors' samples. This chain joins TRBV18 and TRBJ1-5, with 7 nucleotides matching TRBD1. The specimen comprised cultured CD8+ T cells from PBMCs, sampled from culture after CMV antigen stimulation. The CDR3 sequence is CASSSGTENQPQHF. The CDR3 DNA reads TGTGCCAGCTCATCGGGGACAGAAAATCAGCCCCAGCATTTT.